This T cell receptor beta chain comes out of a study of blood T cell repertoires in COVID-19. The overall study: The study drew acute and convalescent COVID-19 samples from the United States, Italy and Spain. From T cells, B-cell-depleted T cells, or PBMCs came the material, which was cDNA or gDNA.

How the authors handled the data: Using reference gene primer amplification, nucleated cell counts were estimated. Assay: immunoSEQ multiplex PCR; the TCRdb copy retains only in-frame clones and omits some. For V, J and clone size, that table is used; D and trimming come from the DNA. The data show some 87,000 clones, with around 76% seen just once and around a sixth held by the top ten. The V end lost 3 bases, the J end lost 5 bases, and 23 bases lay between the germline ends. The CDR3 extends over 18 amino acids. Germline CDR1 is MGHRA and CDR2 is YSYEKL. The sequenced sample was peripheral blood. This TCR was recovered from a human donor in a cohort sampled during active COVID-19. V is TRBV4-1 and J is TRBJ2-1; perhaps TRBD1 as D (6 bases). As DNA, the CDR3 is TGCGCCAGCAGCCAGACCCGGGACACGGGACCGATAGACAATGAGCAGTTCTTC. It is translated as CASSQTRDTGPIDNEQFF.